This T cell receptor beta chain was sequenced during a study of blood T cell repertoires in COVID-19. About the research overall: From T cells, B-cell-depleted T cells, or PBMCs came the material, which was cDNA or gDNA.

Authors' processing steps: By means of reference gene primer amplification, nucleated cell counts were estimated. Profiled with immunoSEQ multiplex PCR; TCRdb holds only in-frame clones, not every one. V and J calls and clone size are given by that table; D and trimming were obtained from the DNA. The table has under 450,000 clones, around 91% seen once. V dropped 8 bases and J dropped 3 bases, with 17 bases sitting between them. Germline V gene sequence: CDR1 MNHEY, CDR2 SVGAGI. The CDR3 runs to 14 residues. This rearrangement joins TRBV6-5 to TRBJ2-7, with D perhaps TRBD2 (6 bases). Sequencing was done on a sample of peripheral blood. This TCR was sampled from a woman in her 40s with COVID-19, enrolled during active disease. The chain's CDR3 is CASGGNGRIYEQYF. In DNA form, the CDR3 reads TGTGCCAGCGGCGGGAACGGCCGCATCTACGAGCAGTACTTC.